Listed here is a single T cell receptor beta chain. The antigen remains undetermined. Generation of TCR beta libraries employed quantitative 5'-RACE incorporating molecular barcodes. Each CDR3 protein gets one entry after TCRdb re-called the 5' RACE reads with MiXCR. The repertoire holds some 450,000 distinct CDR3 sequences, with approximately 17% as singletons. The germline V gene encodes CDR1 SGHAT and CDR2 FQNNGV. The CDR3 sequence is 12 residues long. The V and J ends lost 7 bases and 4 bases respectively, with 7 bases between them. This entry is derived from a study of CD8 T cells in ankylosing spondylitis. Whole-study findings and limits: A CD8+ phenotype characterized the disease-linked clones, which were relatively rare in peripheral blood. From matched ankylosing spondylitis synovial fluid, disease-linked clones were reportedly recovered at significantly enriched levels. Earlier studies detected some motif variants in reactive arthritis synovial fluid and blood. It appeared that ankylosing spondylitis blood was characterized by a TCR beta motif of several highly homologous variants.

The material sequenced was blood, either unsorted or a sorted T cell fraction (not recorded which). The source of this sequence is a male donor with ankylosing spondylitis. This chain joins TRBV11-2 and TRBJ1-4; no firm D call. The CDR3 DNA is TGTGCCAGCATGGGATTTAATGAAAAACTGTTTTTT. Translating gives CASMGFNEKLFF. Drawing the rest from reference TRBV11-2 and TRBJ1-4, the complete variable domain is EAGVAQSPRYKIIEKRQSVAFWCNPISGHATLYWYQQILGQGPKLLIQFQNNGVVDDSQLPKDRFSAERLKGVDSTLKIQPAKLEDSAVYLCASMGFNEKLFFGSGTQLSVL.